A selection of T cell receptor beta chains follows, all from one sample in a study of T cell responses to AZD1222 COVID-19 vaccine. The assay was immunoSEQ multiplex PCR, and TCRdb's table has in-frame clones only and misses some. The repertoire holds about 110,000 clones, with approximately 90% as singletons. The sample in question was peripheral blood, obtained 28 days after the second AZD1222 dose. The source is an adult who received the AZD1222 COVID-19 vaccine. Each CDR3 is given without its conserved first and last residue. The order of the fields is V gene, J gene, CDR3 protein.

>TRBV15|TRBJ2-7
ATGRDRGYEQY
>TRBV7-8|TRBJ2-2
ASSLGYRAENTGELF
>TRBV28|TRBJ2-5
ASSRITSGRASSETQY
>TRBV6-2/TRBV6-3|TRBJ1-5
ASSYSRSQDSYSNQPQH
>TRBV28|TRBJ2-7
ASSRRPTEY
>TRBV11-2|TRBJ1-6
ASSLFQDNSPLH
>TRBV6-5|TRBJ1-2
ASSTRRGNYGYT
>TRBV11-1|TRBJ2-7
ASSHPGREIPYEQY
>TRBV29-1|TRBJ1-1
SVLSVENTEAF
>TRBV3-1/TRBV3-2|TRBJ2-7
ASSQEQESYEQY